This TCR beta chain originates from a study of cytotoxic CD8 clonotypes in ibrutinib-treated CLL. Overall study: Investigators reported about 25 partial and 2 complete responses; after median roughly 70 months, 14 patients remained remitted and about 12 progressed.

Study results and limitations: Clonality was higher at baseline than in age-matched healthy donors and tracked circulating CD8+ T-cell counts. Stable or contracted on treatment, public clonotypes were also uncommon. Before falling back toward baseline at progression, clonality had risen at the time of ibrutinib response.

In the case of this clone: Antigen unknown.

Clones were read by immunoSEQ multiplex PCR, and TCRdb kept only the in-frame ones, dropping some. The data hold some 140,000 clones, with approximately 90% observed a single time. Sequencing was performed on PBMCs, taken after 12 months of ibrutinib treatment. The sequence came from a human donor with chronic lymphocytic leukemia.

The CDR3 here is CSVGILAGAADTQYF. In DNA, the CDR3 is TGCAGCGTTGGGATTCTAGCGGGAGCGGCAGATACGCAGTATTTT. The V gene is TRBV29-1, the J gene TRBJ2-3; 10 nucleotides agree with TRBD2. Germline assignment: CDR1 SQVTM and CDR2 ANQGSEA. Losses at the gene ends were 4 bases for V and 4 bases for J; bases not matched to a gene: 8. The CDR3 has 15 amino acids.